This TCR beta chain was documented in a study of T cells expressing NK-cell markers (dated by TCRdb to the early 2020s). Regarding the complete study: TCR beta-chain repertoires were profiled in sorted CD3+CD56+NKG2C+, CD3+CD56+NKG2C- and CD3+CD56-NKG2C+ T-cell subsets from eight donors. Among the eight sequenced donors, only one was HCMV-seronegative, while the other seven were HCMV-seropositive. The study sequenced eight donors, all healthy volunteers chosen at random: three men and five women. The libraries were sequenced on Illumina HiSeq 2000/2500, MiSeq or NextSeq, producing 2 x 150 bp reads.

Sequences LGHDT (CDR1) and YNNKEL (CDR2) are obtained from the germline V gene (reference sequence). The CDR3 spans 16 residues, from the cysteine through the phenylalanine. Only the protein is on record. HCMV-specific IgG was detected in serum with a commercial ELISA kit to determine HCMV serostatus. Ficoll density gradient centrifugation was used to isolate peripheral blood mononuclear cells from blood. Findings and caveats that apply to the study as a whole: In six donors, the dominant CD3+CD56+NKG2C+ clonotypes ranked among the top 10 CD8+ clonotypes, making up roughly 1.0-7.0% of CD8+ T cells. Those dominant clonotypes were again the most abundant among CD3+CD56-NKG2C+ cells in a few donors, at about 25-65%. Whether the expanded NKG2C-expressing T cell clones were specific for HCMV antigens was left unclear.

The listed sequencing device is Illumina HiSeq 2000. TCR beta cDNA libraries were made by 5'RACE template switching that added a universal primer site and unique molecular identifiers. Synthesis of cDNA was primed from the TCR beta constant segment and was followed by two consecutive PCR amplification steps. For the original study's pipeline: MIGEC was used to demultiplex reads and group the reads by UMI, and MiTCR was used to assemble and quantify clonotypes. Only TCR cDNA sequences supported by at least two reads were kept to exclude erroneous sequences. Downstream repertoire analysis used the tcR package, and clonotypes were matched across fractions by CDR3 nucleotide sequence plus V segment. VDJmatch was used to annotate antigen specificity against VDJdb, with one amino acid substitution in CDR3 permitted. Once TCRdb had reprocessed the reads, it stored one entry per CDR3 protein sequence and supplied no DNA. The V and J calls shown here were made by TCRdb, not taken from the authors' results. This sample's table contains 150,000 or so distinct CDR3 sequences. The ten largest make up about 39% of the sample.

Turning to this clonotype: Its antigen target is currently unknown.

This clonotype originated in a woman aged 50 to 60 in good health. Donor details come from another sample of the same person, matched by shared clones. Recombination linked TRBV3-1 to TRBJ2-1; the TCRdb D gene call, TRBD2, has no DNA to confirm it. Sequenced material: blood T cells: a sorted CD56 or NKG2C T cell subset, CD4+ or CD8+ T cells, or bulk PBMC T cells (not recorded which). CDR3 loop: CASKLQWSGGYNEQFF.